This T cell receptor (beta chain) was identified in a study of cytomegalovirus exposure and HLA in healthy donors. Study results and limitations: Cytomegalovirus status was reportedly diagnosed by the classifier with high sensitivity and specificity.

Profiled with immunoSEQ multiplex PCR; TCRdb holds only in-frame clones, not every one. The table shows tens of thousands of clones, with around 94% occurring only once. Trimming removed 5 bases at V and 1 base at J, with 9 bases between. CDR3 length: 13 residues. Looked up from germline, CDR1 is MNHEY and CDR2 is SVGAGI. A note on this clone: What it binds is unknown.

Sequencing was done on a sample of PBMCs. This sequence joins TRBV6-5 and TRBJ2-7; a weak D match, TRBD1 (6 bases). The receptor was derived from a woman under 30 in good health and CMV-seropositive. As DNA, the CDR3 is TGTGCCAGCAGTAAAGGGGGTTCCTACGAGCAGTACTTC. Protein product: CASSKGGSYEQYF.